This TCR beta chain is drawn from a study of spatial heterogeneity in lung cancer. About the study: Sequencing consistently turned up more beta-chain sequences than alpha-chain sequences.

TCRdb reanalysed the 5' RACE reads using MiXCR and keeps one entry per CDR3 protein. The sample gives about 82,000 distinct CDR3 sequences, around 13% of which show up once; approximately 4.2% is in the top ten. CDR3 size: 13 residues. CDR1 is DFQATT and CDR2 is SNEGSKA in the germline V gene (reference sequence). Trimming cost V 2 bases and J 5 bases, with 12 bases left between them. The time point was: sample taken at primary tumor resection. Whole RNA obtained from tumor, nontumor lung or frozen PBMC underwent sequencing without sorting. The clonotype comes from a male donor with early-stage non-small cell lung cancer. The chain has TRBV20-1 and TRBJ2-5; D may be TRBD1 (6 bases). The material sequenced was PBMCs, taken at surgery. CDR3 coding DNA: TGCAGTGCTAGATTGCTCCAGGGGGAGACCCAGTACTTC. Its protein product is CSARLLQGETQYF.